This TCR beta chain was sequenced during a study of CXCR3-negative and CXCR3-positive naive CD8 T cells. 5' RACE with UMI labels generated the TRB cDNA libraries. With the 5' RACE reads reprocessed, TCRdb shows one record per CDR3 protein and no DNA. The ten most abundant clones cover 0.49% of a sample with over 100,000 distinct CDR3 sequences. The clonotype was recovered from a human donor in good health. Some clones in this sample may be carry-over from other donors' samples. What was sequenced was naive CXCR3- CD8+ T cells from blood. Documented subset: CD45RO-CCR7+CD27+CD95- naive CD8+ T cells lacking CXCR3 (TNR3-).

This chain's CDR3 is CAISESGVSYNEQFF. This chain joins TRBV10-3 and TRBJ2-1. There are 15 residues in the CDR3. Germline V gene lookup returns CDR1 ENHRY and CDR2 SYGVKD.